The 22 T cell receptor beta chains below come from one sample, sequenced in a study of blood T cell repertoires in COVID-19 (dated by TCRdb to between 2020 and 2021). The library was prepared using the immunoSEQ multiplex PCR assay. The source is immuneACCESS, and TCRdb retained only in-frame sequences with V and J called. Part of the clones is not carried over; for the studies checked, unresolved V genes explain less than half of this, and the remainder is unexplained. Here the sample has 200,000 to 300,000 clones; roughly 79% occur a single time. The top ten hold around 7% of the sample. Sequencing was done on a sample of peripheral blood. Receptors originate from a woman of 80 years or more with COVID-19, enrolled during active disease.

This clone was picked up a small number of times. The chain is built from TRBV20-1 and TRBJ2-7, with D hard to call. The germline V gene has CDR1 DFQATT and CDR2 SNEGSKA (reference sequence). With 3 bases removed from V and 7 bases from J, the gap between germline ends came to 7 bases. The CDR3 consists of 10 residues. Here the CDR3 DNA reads TGCAGTGCTAGTCCCGGGGAGCAGTACTTC. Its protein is CSASPGEQYF.

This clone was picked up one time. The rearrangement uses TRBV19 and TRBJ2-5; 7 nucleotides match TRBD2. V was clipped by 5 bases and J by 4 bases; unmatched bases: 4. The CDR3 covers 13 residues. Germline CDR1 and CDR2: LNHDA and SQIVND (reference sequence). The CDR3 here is CASSFGLVETQYF. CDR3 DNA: TGTGCCAGTAGTTTCGGACTAGTAGAGACCCAGTACTTC.

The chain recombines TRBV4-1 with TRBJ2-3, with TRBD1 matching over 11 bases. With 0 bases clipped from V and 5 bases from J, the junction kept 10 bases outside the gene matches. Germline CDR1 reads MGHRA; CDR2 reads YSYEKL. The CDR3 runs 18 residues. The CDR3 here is CASSQEGQGATGGDTQYF. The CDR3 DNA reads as TGCGCCAGCAGCCAAGAAGGACAGGGGGCAACGGGAGGAGATACGCAGTATTTT.

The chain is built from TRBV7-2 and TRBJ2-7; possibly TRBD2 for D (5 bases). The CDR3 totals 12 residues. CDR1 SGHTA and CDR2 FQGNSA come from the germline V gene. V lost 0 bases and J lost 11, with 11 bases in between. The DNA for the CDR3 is TGTGCCAGCAGCTTAGCGAGGGCAGAAAAGTACTTC. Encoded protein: CASSLARAEKYF.

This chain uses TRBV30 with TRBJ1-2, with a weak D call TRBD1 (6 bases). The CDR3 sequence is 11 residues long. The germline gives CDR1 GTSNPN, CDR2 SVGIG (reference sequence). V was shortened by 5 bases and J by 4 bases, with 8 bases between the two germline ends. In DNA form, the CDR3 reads TGTGCCTGGGCACAGGGCTATGGCTACACCTTC. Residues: CAWAQGYGYTF. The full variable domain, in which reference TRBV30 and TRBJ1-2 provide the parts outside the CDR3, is SQTIHQWPATLVQPVGSPLSLECTVEGTSNPNLYWYRQAAGRGLQLLFYSVGIGQISSEVPQNLSASRPQDRQFILSSKKLLLSDSGFYLCAWAQGYGYTFGSGTRLTVV.

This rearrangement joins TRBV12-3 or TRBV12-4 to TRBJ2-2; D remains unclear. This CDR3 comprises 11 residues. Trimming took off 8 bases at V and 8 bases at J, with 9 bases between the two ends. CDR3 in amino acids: CASGIRGELFF. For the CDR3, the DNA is TGTGCCAGCGGCATCCGAGGGGAGCTGTTTTTT.

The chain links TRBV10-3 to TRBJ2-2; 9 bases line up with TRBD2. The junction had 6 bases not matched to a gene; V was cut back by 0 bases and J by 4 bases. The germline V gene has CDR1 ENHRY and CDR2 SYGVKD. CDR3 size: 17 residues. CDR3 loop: CAISESLAGTLTGELFF. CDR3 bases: TGTGCCATCAGTGAGTCTCTAGCGGGGACCCTCACCGGGGAGCTGTTTTTT.

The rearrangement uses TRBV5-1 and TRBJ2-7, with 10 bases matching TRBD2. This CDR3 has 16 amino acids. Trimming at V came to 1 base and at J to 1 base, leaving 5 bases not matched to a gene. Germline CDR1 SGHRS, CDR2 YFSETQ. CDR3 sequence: CASSLHSGGKSYEQYF. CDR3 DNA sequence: TGCGCCAGCAGCTTGCATAGCGGGGGGAAGTCCTACGAGCAGTACTTC.

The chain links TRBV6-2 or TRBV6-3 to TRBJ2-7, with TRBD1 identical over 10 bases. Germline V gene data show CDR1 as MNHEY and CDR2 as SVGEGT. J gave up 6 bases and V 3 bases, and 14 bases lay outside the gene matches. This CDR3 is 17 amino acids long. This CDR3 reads CASSYRRDRGSSSEQYF. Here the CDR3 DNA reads TGTGCCAGCAGTTATAGGCGGGACAGGGGATCAAGTAGCGAGCAGTACTTC.

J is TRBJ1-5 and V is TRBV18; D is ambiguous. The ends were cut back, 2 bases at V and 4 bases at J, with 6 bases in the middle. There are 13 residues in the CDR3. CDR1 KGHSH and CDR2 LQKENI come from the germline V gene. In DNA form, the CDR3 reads TGTGCCAGCTCACCAGCTCTAAATCAGCCCCAGCATTTT. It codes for CASSPALNQPQHF.

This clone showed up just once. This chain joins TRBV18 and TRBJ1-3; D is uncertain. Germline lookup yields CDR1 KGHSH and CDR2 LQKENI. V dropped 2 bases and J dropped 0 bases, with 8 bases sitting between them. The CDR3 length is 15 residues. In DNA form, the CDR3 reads TGTGCCAGCTCACCAGCAGCGAGCTCTGGAAACACCATATATTTT. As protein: CASSPAASSGNTIYF.

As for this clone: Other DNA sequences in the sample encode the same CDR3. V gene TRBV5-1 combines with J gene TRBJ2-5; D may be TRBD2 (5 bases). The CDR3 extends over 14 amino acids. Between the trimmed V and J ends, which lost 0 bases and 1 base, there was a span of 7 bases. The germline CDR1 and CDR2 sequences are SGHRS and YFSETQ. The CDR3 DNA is TGCGCCAGCAGCTTGGGAGGGAGCCAAGAGACCCAGTACTTC. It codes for CASSLGGSQETQYF. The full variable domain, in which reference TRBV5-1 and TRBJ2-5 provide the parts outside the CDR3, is KAGVTQTPRYLIKTRGQQVTLSCSPISGHRSVSWYQQTPGQGLQFLFEYFSETQRNKGNFPGRFSGRQFSNSRSEMNVSTLELGDSALYLCASSLGGSQETQYFGPGTRLLVL.

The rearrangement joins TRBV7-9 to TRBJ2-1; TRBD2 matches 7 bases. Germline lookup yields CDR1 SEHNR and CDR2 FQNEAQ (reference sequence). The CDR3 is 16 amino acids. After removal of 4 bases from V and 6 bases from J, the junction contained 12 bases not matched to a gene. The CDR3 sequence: CASSSQRGLPPNEQFF. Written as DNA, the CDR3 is TGTGCCAGCAGCTCCCAGCGGGGCCTCCCCCCCAATGAGCAGTTCTTC.

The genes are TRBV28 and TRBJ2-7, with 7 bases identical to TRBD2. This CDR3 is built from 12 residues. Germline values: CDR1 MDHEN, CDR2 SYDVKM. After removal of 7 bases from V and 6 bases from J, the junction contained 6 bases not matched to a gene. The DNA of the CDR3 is TGTGCCAGCAAAGTAGGGAGGGGCGAGCAGTACTTC. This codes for CASKVGRGEQYF.

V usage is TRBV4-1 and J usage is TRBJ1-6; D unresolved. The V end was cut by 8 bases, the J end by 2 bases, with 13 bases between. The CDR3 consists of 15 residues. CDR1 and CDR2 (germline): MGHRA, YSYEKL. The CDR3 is CASRPEVAYNSPLHF. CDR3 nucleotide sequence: TGCGCCAGCCGGCCGGAGGTGGCCTATAATTCACCCCTCCACTTT.

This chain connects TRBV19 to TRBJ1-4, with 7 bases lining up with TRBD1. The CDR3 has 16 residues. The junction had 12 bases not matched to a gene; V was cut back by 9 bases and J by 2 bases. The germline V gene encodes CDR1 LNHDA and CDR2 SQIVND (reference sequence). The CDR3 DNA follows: TGTGCCAGCATGGACAGGAGGTATTTGACTAATGAAAAACTGTTTTTT. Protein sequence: CASMDRRYLTNEKLFF.

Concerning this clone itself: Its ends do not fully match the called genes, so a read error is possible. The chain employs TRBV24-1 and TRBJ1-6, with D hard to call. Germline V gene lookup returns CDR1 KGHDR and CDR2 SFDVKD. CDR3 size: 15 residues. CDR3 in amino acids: CATSGLGAYNSPLHF. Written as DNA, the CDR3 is TGTGCCACCAGTGGTTTGGGAGCCTATAATTCACCCCTCCACTTT.

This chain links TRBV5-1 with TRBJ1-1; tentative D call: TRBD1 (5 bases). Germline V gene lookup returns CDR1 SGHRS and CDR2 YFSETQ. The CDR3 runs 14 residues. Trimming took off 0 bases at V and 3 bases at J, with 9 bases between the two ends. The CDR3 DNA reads TGCGCCAGCAGCTTGGTTCGGGGGTACACTGAAGCTTTCTTT. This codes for CASSLVRGYTEAFF.

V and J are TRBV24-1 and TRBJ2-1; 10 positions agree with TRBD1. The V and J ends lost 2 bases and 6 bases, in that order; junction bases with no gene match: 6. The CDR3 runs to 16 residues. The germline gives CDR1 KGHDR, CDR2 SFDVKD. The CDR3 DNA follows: TGTGCCACCAGTGATTCCGGGACAGGGGTGGGCAATGAGCAGTTCTTC. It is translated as CATSDSGTGVGNEQFF.

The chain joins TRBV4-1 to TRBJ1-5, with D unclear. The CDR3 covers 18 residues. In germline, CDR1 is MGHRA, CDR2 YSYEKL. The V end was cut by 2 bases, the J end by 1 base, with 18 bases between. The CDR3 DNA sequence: TGCGCCAGCAGCCAATCCCTCGGGAGTTTGGGGAGCAATCAGCCCCAGCATTTT. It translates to CASSQSLGSLGSNQPQHF.

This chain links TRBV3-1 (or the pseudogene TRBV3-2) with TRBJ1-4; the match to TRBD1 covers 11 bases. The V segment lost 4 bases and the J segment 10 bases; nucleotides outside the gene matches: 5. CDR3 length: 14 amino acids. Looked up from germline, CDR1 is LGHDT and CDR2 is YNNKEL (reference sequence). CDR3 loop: CASSPDRGRGKLFF. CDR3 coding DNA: TGTGCCAGCAGCCCGGACAGGGGGCGAGGAAAACTGTTTTTT.

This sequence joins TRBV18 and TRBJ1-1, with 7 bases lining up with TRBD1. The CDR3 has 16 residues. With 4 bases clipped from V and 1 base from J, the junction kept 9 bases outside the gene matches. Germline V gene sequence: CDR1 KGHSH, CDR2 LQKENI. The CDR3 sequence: CASSREHRGTNTEAFF. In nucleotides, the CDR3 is TGTGCCAGCTCACGCGAACACAGGGGCACGAACACTGAAGCTTTCTTT.